This T cell receptor (beta chain) was sequenced during a study of T cells in Graves' hyperthyroidism and ophthalmopathy. Turning to the study itself: Before any treatment, at initial diagnosis, peripheral blood was collected.

Diagnostic assessment was based on clinical symptoms, serum thyroxine and TRAb, thyroid ultrasound and orbital computed tomography. Findings of the study overall: Blood samples included most of the expanded thyroid clonotypes exceeding 0.001. Ophthalmopathy prediction by the model preceded onset by a median approximately six months.

To note about this clonotype: The antigen is unknown.

The trim removed 7 bases at V and 3 bases at J, leaving 13 bases unmatched. CDR3 length: 17 residues. From germline, CDR1 is LNHDA and CDR2 SQIVND (reference sequence). The source material, RNA transcripts, was used to amplify TCR beta CDR3 regions. The study used the HTBI primer set for a first-round RT-PCR of the TCR CDR3. TCRdb reprocessed the multiplex PCR reads via MiXCR and lists one record per CDR3 protein. The sample has a few hundred thousand distinct CDR3 sequences, 16% seen once. The receptor was isolated from a woman in her forties with Graves' ophthalmopathy. The chain is built from TRBV19 and TRBJ1-5; 9 bases align to TRBD1. Input material: blood. The CDR3 sequence: CASTLSGTGSSNQPQHF. DNA of the CDR3: TGTGCCAGTACCTTGTCCGGGACAGGGTCCTCCAATCAGCCCCAGCATTTT. The entire variable domain, with the rest obtained from reference TRBV19 and TRBJ1-5, is as follows: DGGITQSPKYLFRKEGQNVTLSCEQNLNHDAMYWYRQDPGQGLRLIYYSQIVNDFQKGDIAEGYSVSREKKESFPLTVTSAQKNPTAFYLCASTLSGTGSSNQPQHFGDGTRLSIL.